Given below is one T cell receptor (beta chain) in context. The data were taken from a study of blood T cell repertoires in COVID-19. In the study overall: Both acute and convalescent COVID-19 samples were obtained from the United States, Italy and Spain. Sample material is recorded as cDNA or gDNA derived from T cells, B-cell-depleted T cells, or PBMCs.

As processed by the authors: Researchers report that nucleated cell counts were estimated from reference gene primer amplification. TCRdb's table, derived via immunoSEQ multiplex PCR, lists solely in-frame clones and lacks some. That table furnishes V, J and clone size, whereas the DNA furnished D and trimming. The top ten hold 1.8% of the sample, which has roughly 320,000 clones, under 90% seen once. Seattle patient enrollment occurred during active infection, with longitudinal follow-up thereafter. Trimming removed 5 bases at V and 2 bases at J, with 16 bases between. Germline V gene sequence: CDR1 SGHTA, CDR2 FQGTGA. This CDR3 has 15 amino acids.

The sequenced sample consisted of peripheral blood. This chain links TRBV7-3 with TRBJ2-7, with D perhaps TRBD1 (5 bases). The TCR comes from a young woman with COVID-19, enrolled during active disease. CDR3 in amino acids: CASSPTGAPTYEQYF. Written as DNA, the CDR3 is TGTGCCAGCAGCCCGACTGGGGCCCCAACCTACGAGCAGTACTTC.